The next 32 T cell receptor beta chains were all read from a single sample in a study of cytomegalovirus exposure and HLA in healthy donors. This PCR relied on a set of 60 Vbeta primers and 13 Jbeta primers. TCRdb's copy holds only in-frame clones and misses some; the assay was immunoSEQ multiplex PCR. The repertoire holds approximately 110,000 clones, less than 80% seen once, with 2.5% to 3.5% in the top ten. The sequencing input was PBMCs. These receptors all stem from a woman aged 40 to 49 in good health and CMV-seronegative.

CDR3 sequence (DNA): TGTGCCTGGAGTGTAGGTGGGGGCTGGGGCTACACCTTC. Protein sequence: CAWSVGGGWGYTF. The chain employs TRBV30 and TRBJ1-2; maybe TRBD1 (6 bases). Germline V gives CDR1 GTSNPN, CDR2 SVGIG (reference sequence). This CDR3 is 13 amino acids long. V was shortened by 0 bases and J by 8 bases, with 13 bases between the two germline ends.

The chain has TRBV7-2 and TRBJ1-5; 10 bases are a match to TRBD1. CDR3 length: 15 amino acids. J was trimmed by 7 bases and V by 6 bases; bases with no gene match: 9. CDR1 and CDR2 from the germline V gene are SGHTA and FQGNSA. The DNA of the CDR3 is TGTGCCAGCAGGTCCGGACAGGGGGGATCCCAGCCCCAGCATTTT. Protein sequence: CASRSGQGGSQPQHF.

Of note for this clone: An end of the junction does not agree with germline; a read error may underlie this. In DNA form, the CDR3 reads TGTTCCAGCAGCTCCGGGGAAGCTCAGCCCCAGCATTTT. Its translation: CSSSSGEAQPQHF. This chain connects TRBV7-9 to TRBJ1-5; D remains unclear. Germline V gene data show CDR1 as SEHNR and CDR2 as FQNEAQ (reference sequence). This CDR3 is 13 amino acids long.

CDR3 DNA sequence: TGTGCCAGTAGCCCGGGACAGGGAGGGTACAATGAGCAGTTCTTC. It is translated as CASSPGQGGYNEQFF. This chain links TRBV2 with TRBJ2-1; 9 bases align to TRBD1. Germline CDR1 and CDR2: SNHLY and FYNNEI. The CDR3 is made up of 15 amino acids. Unmatched junction bases numbered 10, after V lost 9 bases and J lost 4 bases.

The chain links TRBV28 to TRBJ2-7; D possibly corresponds to TRBD1 (6 bases). Per the germline V gene, CDR1 is MDHEN and CDR2 is SYDVKM. V shed 6 bases and J shed 3 bases, with 15 bases lying between them. This CDR3 spans 14 amino acids. CDR3 in amino acids: CASRPTGPNYEQYF. DNA for the CDR3: TGTGCCAGCAGACCGACAGGCCCAAACTACGAGCAGTACTTC.

V gene TRBV5-1 combines with J gene TRBJ1-1, with D unclear. The CDR3 consists of 14 residues. V dropped 4 bases and J dropped 1 base, with 11 bases sitting between them. Germline V lookup: CDR1 SGHRS, CDR2 YFSETQ. The DNA of the CDR3 is TGCGCCAGCAGCCCCTTACCGAGGAACACTGAAGCTTTCTTT. As protein: CASSPLPRNTEAFF. The complete variable domain, with remaining parts taken from reference TRBV5-1 and TRBJ1-1, reads KAGVTQTPRYLIKTRGQQVTLSCSPISGHRSVSWYQQTPGQGLQFLFEYFSETQRNKGNFPGRFSGRQFSNSRSEMNVSTLELGDSALYLCASSPLPRNTEAFFGQGTRLTVV.

Only one count was recorded for this clone. This rearrangement joins TRBV11-3 to TRBJ1-3; 11 bases line up with TRBD1. The CDR3 is made up of 16 amino acids. CDR1 and CDR2 from the germline V gene are SGHNT and YENEEA. V shed 5 bases, J shed 1 base, and the junction held 4 bases outside the gene matches. For the CDR3, the DNA is TGTGCCAGCAGCCCTGGACAGGGGGCGTCTGGAAACACCATATATTTT. Translated: CASSPGQGASGNTIYF.

The chain combines TRBV5-1 with TRBJ2-2; 9 bases fit TRBD2. CDR1 and CDR2 (germline): SGHRS, YFSETQ. The J segment lost 1 base and the V segment lost 5 bases, leaving 6 bases of the junction unmatched. The length of the CDR3 is 16 residues. This chain's CDR3 is CASSGASGKNTGELFF. In DNA form, the CDR3 reads TGCGCCAGCAGTGGGGCTAGCGGGAAGAACACCGGGGAGCTGTTTTTT.

The CDR3 here is CASLAGYGYTF. DNA for the CDR3: TGTGCCAGCCTCGCGGGGTATGGCTACACCTTC. The V and J genes are TRBV7-2 and TRBJ1-2; D is unresolved. CDR3 length equals 11 residues. V dropped 8 bases and J dropped 5 bases, with 9 bases sitting between them. Germline V CDR1 and CDR2: SGHTA, FQGNSA.

This chain's CDR3 is CASSQDEAANYGYTF. CDR3 nucleotides: TGTGCCAGCAGCCAAGATGAGGCCGCGAACTATGGCTACACCTTC. J is TRBJ1-2 and V is TRBV4-2; D not certain. CDR3 length equals 15 residues. Trimming cost V 0 bases and J 2 bases, with 10 bases left between them. Germline loops: CDR1 LGHNA, CDR2 YNFKEQ.

The genes are TRBV2 and TRBJ1-5; 10 positions agree with TRBD1. The germline V gene has CDR1 SNHLY and CDR2 FYNNEI. This CDR3 region has 16 residues. V shed 5 bases and J 2 bases; nucleotides not matched to a gene: 6. CDR3 loop: CASSTLTGGGNQPQHF. The CDR3, as DNA: TGTGCCAGCAGTACCCTGACAGGGGGCGGCAATCAGCCCCAGCATTTT.

The genes are TRBV10-3 and TRBJ1-5, with a weak D call TRBD1 (6 bases). From germline, CDR1 is ENHRY and CDR2 SYGVKD. This CDR3 is 14 amino acids long. V lost 5 bases, J lost 0 bases, and 8 bases lay in between. The CDR3 coding sequence is TGTGCCATCAGTCAGGGACATAGCAATCAGCCCCAGCATTTT. It yields the protein CAISQGHSNQPQHF.

This clone turned up a few times. V gene TRBV4-3 combines with J gene TRBJ2-4; D is perhaps TRBD1 (5 bases). The ends were cut back, 0 bases at V and 6 bases at J, with 18 bases in the middle. The CDR3 loop spans 17 amino acids. Per germline, CDR1 LGHNA and CDR2 YSLEER. DNA of the CDR3: TGCGCCAGCAGCCAAGATGGAAGGGGCTTTAGGGCAAACATTCAGTACTTC. It translates to CASSQDGRGFRANIQYF.

DNA for the CDR3: TGTGCCAGTAGTTCGGGGTTGTTAGCGGGTGGACTACGAGATACGCAGTATTTT. As protein: CASSSGLLAGGLRDTQYF. This sequence joins TRBV19 and TRBJ2-3, with 7 nucleotides matching TRBD2. The junction had 19 bases not matched to a gene; V was cut back by 5 bases and J by 5 bases. The CDR3 runs 18 residues. Germline assignment: CDR1 LNHDA and CDR2 SQIVND (reference sequence).

The chain is built from TRBV18 and TRBJ2-1, with D possibly being TRBD1 (5 bases). There are 17 residues in the CDR3. V dropped 0 bases and J dropped 5 bases, with 17 bases sitting between them. Germline assignment: CDR1 KGHSH and CDR2 LQKENI. CDR3 region: CASSPPVGQGSHNEQFF. The CDR3 region has the DNA TGTGCCAGCTCACCACCAGTTGGGCAGGGCTCGCACAATGAGCAGTTCTTC.

The rearrangement uses TRBV9 and TRBJ2-1, with 7 bases lining up with TRBD2. V gave up 1 base and J gave up 3 bases; unmatched junction bases: 4. The germline V gene encodes CDR1 SGDLS and CDR2 YYNGEE. CDR3 length: 15 amino acids. CDR3 residues: CASSVSGTYYNEQFF. CDR3 coding DNA: TGTGCCAGCAGCGTAAGCGGGACCTACTACAATGAGCAGTTCTTC.

This clone came up a few times. It is unclear where the CDR3 begins or ends on the DNA, so no DNA is shown, and the CDR3 is as TCRdb lists it. The rearrangement links TRBV2 to TRBJ2-2; whether TRBD1, the table's D call, matches the DNA was not checked. The CDR3 totals 15 residues, both ends included. Germline-derived CDR1 and CDR2 are SNHLY and FYNNEI. This CDR3 is CASILDRGFSGELFF.

The rearrangement joins TRBV4-1 to TRBJ1-1; TRBD1 aligns across 7 bases. This CDR3 has 14 residues. Germline values: CDR1 MGHRA, CDR2 YSYEKL. V trimming: 5 bases; J trimming: 1 base; junction bases outside the gene matches: 4. CDR3 region: CASSWGDRNTEAFF. CDR3 DNA sequence: TGCGCCAGCAGCTGGGGGGACAGGAACACTGAAGCTTTCTTT.

A single count supports this clone. The chain uses TRBV28 and TRBJ2-1; 8 bases fit TRBD2. Germline CDR1 and CDR2: MDHEN and SYDVKM. The V segment lost 9 bases and the J segment 8 bases; nucleotides outside the gene matches: 15. The CDR3 consists of 15 residues. The CDR3 region has the DNA TGTGCCAGGTACATCGTGACGGGAGGGCGGTATGAGCAGTTCTTC. This translates into CARYIVTGGRYEQFF.

V and J are TRBV19 and TRBJ2-1, with D unclear. Trimming pared 4 bases from V and 10 bases from J, leaving 14 bases between. Germline V gene lookup returns CDR1 LNHDA and CDR2 SQIVND (reference sequence). CDR3 length: 13 amino acids. The CDR3 DNA sequence: TGTGCCAGTAGTACCCAACAGCTTTCGGAGCAGTTCTTC. Its protein product is CASSTQQLSEQFF.

J is TRBJ2-3 and V is TRBV7-2, with unresolved D. Germline V lookup: CDR1 SGHTA, CDR2 FQGNSA. CDR3 length: 13 residues. Trimming shortened V by 3 bases and J by 5 bases, and 9 bases separated the two germline ends. The CDR3: CASSLSRQDTQYF. CDR3 in DNA: TGTGCCAGCAGCTTGAGTAGACAAGATACGCAGTATTTT.

V usage is TRBV7-9 and J usage is TRBJ2-5, with 7 bases identical to TRBD2. The CDR3 is made up of 15 amino acids. J gave up 7 bases and V 3 bases, and 11 bases lay outside the gene matches. Per germline, CDR1 SEHNR and CDR2 FQNEAQ (reference sequence). CDR3 protein: CASSFSGLDAATQYF. CDR3 coding DNA: TGTGCCAGCAGCTTCTCCGGACTAGATGCTGCGACCCAGTACTTC.

V and J are TRBV19 and TRBJ2-7; D possibly corresponds to TRBD2 (6 bases). The V gene lost 4 bases and the J gene lost 1 base, with 17 bases spanning the gap. The length of the CDR3 is 16 residues. The germline CDR1 and CDR2 sequences are LNHDA and SQIVND (reference sequence). CDR3 sequence: CASSTLSGRGSYEQYF. The CDR3 DNA reads TGTGCCAGTAGTACGCTATCTGGGCGGGGTTCCTACGAGCAGTACTTC.

Comments on this clone: Germline and junction disagree at one end, which may indicate a read error. Other DNA sequences within the sample encode an identical CDR3. The CDR3 DNA reads as TGTGCCAGCGGAGAGAGAGATACGCAGTATTTC. This encodes CASGERDTQYF. V and J are TRBV28 and TRBJ2-3; D gene unclear. Looked up from germline, CDR1 is MDHEN and CDR2 is SYDVKM. The CDR3 spans 11 residues. Full variable domain (outside the CDR3, taken from reference TRBV28 and TRBJ2-3): DVKVTQSSRYLVKRTGEKVFLECVQDMDHENMFWYRQDPGLGLRLIYFSYDVKMKEKGDIPEGYSVSREKKERFSLILESASTNQTSMYLCASGERDTQYFGPGTRLTVL.

The chain links TRBV28 to TRBJ1-2; D unresolved. The V end lost 6 bases, the J end lost 6 bases, and 17 bases lay between the germline ends. There are 14 residues in the CDR3. Germline V lookup: CDR1 MDHEN, CDR2 SYDVKM. The CDR3 nucleotides read TGTGCCAGCAGCCTTTCCAAGCTAATCAATGGCTACACCTTC. Its translation: CASSLSKLINGYTF.

The rearrangement joins TRBV7-2 to TRBJ2-1; TRBD2 matches 10 bases. This CDR3 has 15 residues. In germline, CDR1 is SGHTA, CDR2 FQGNSA. V lost 5 bases to trimming and J lost 4 bases; unmatched junction nucleotides: 5. The chain's CDR3 is CASSQEGLAYNEQFF. The CDR3, as DNA: TGTGCCAGCAGCCAGGAGGGACTAGCGTACAATGAGCAGTTCTTC.

This chain connects TRBV9 to TRBJ2-7; 13 bases fit TRBD2. This CDR3 has 16 amino acids. V lost 4 bases to trimming and J lost 3 bases; unmatched junction nucleotides: 7. Germline V gene sequence: CDR1 SGDLS, CDR2 YYNGEE. This CDR3 is CASSPRGLAGDYEQYF. The DNA of the CDR3 is TGTGCCAGCAGCCCTCGAGGACTAGCGGGGGACTACGAGCAGTACTTC.

The chain is built from TRBV29-1 and TRBJ1-2; D uncertain. The CDR3 has 12 amino acids. Germline V gene sequence: CDR1 SQVTM, CDR2 ANQGSEA. V was clipped by 4 bases and J by 3 bases, with 9 bases between them. The CDR3 spells CSVVGEDYGYTF. The CDR3 DNA reads TGCAGCGTTGTTGGGGAGGACTATGGCTACACCTTC. The variable domain in full, completed from reference TRBV29-1 and TRBJ1-2, reads SAVISQKPSRDICQRGTSLTIQCQVDSQVTMMFWYRQQPGQSLTLIATANQGSEATYESGFVIDKFPISRPNLTFSTLTVSNMSPEDSSIYLCSVVGEDYGYTFGSGTRLTVV.

V usage is TRBV30 and J usage is TRBJ2-2, with D possibly TRBD2 on 5 matching bases. Germline V CDR1 and CDR2: GTSNPN, SVGIG (reference sequence). V lost 4 bases to trimming and J lost 1 base, with 10 bases between them. The CDR3 has 14 amino acids. CDR3: CAWKSGQNTGELFF. Here the CDR3 DNA reads TGTGCCTGGAAAAGCGGTCAGAACACCGGGGAGCTGTTTTTT.

V and J are TRBV28 and TRBJ2-2; 11 bases are shared with TRBD2. The germline gives CDR1 MDHEN, CDR2 SYDVKM. The CDR3 is 14 residues long. J gave up 5 bases and V 6 bases, and 2 bases lay outside the gene matches. CDR3 sequence: CASRRTSGTGELFF. As DNA, the CDR3 is TGTGCCAGCAGGCGGACTAGCGGGACCGGGGAGCTGTTTTTT.

The chain links TRBV27 to TRBJ2-7; D is perhaps TRBD1 (7 bases). This CDR3 is 15 amino acids long. Looked up from germline, CDR1 is MNHEY and CDR2 is SMNVEV (reference sequence). The V end was cut by 2 bases, the J end by 2 bases, with 13 bases between. This chain's CDR3 is CASSLRGRGAYEQYF. CDR3 sequence (DNA): TGTGCCAGCAGTTTAAGGGGCAGGGGGGCCTACGAGCAGTACTTC.

This sequence joins TRBV5-6 and TRBJ2-7, with 9 bases that match TRBD2. Germline CDR1 is SGHDT and CDR2 is YYEEEE. With 4 bases clipped from V and 4 bases from J, the junction kept 15 bases outside the gene matches. This CDR3 is 17 amino acids long. CDR3 DNA: TGTGCCAGCAGCCCGCGGGGGGGGGCCCCGTCTCGTTACGAGCAGTACTTC. It translates to CASSPRGGAPSRYEQYF.